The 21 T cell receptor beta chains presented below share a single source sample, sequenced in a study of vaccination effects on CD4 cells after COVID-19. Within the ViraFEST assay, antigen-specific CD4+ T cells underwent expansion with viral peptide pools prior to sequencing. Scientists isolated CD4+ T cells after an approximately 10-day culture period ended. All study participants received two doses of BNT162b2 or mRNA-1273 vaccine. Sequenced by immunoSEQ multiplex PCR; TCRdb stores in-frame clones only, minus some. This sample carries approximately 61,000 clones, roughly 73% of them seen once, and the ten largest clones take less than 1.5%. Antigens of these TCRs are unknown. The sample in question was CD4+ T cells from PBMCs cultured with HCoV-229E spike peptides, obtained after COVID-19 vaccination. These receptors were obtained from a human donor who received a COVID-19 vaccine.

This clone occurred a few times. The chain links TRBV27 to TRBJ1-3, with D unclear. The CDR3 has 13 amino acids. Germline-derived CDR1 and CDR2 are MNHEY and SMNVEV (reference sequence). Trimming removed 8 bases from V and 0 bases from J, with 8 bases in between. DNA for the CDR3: TGTGCCAGCCGCTTCAGCTCTGGAAACACCATATATTTT. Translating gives CASRFSSGNTIYF.

The chain's CDR3 is CASRTGATDTQYF. CDR3 in DNA: TGTGCCAGTCGGACAGGGGCCACAGATACGCAGTATTTT. This chain joins TRBV19 and TRBJ2-3; TRBD1 matches at 9 bases. This CDR3 has 13 amino acids. J gave up 2 bases and V 8 bases, and 2 bases lay outside the gene matches. Germline CDR1 is LNHDA and CDR2 is SQIVND (reference sequence).

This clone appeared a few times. The CDR3 is CASSLGQGSSPLHF. Here the CDR3 DNA reads TGTGCCAGCAGCTTGGGACAGGGGAGTTCACCCCTCCACTTT. J is TRBJ1-6 and V is TRBV3-1 (or the pseudogene TRBV3-2); TRBD1 matches at 10 bases. From germline, CDR1 is LGHDT and CDR2 YNNKEL (reference sequence). CDR3 length: 14 amino acids. Losses at the gene ends were 5 bases for V and 9 bases for J; bases not matched to a gene: 4.

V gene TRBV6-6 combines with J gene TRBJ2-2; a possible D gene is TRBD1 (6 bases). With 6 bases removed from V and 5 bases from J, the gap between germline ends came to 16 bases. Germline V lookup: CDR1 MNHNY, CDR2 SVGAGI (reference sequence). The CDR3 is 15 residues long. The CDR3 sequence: CASRTQGRDTGELFF. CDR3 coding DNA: TGTGCCAGCAGAACTCAGGGGAGAGATACCGGGGAGCTGTTTTTT.

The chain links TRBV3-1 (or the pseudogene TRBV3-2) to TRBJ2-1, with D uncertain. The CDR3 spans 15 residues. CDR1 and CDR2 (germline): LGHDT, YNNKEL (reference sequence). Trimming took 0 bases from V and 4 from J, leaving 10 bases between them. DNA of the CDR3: TGTGCCAGCAGCCAAGATCAGCGTACATACAATGAGCAGTTCTTC. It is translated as CASSQDQRTYNEQFF.

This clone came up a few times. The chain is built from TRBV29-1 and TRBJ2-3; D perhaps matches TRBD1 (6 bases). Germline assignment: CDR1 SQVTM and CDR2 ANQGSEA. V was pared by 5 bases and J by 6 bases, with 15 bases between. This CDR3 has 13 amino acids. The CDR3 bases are TGCAGCGTTCGCAGGGGCTCAGCCGATACGCAGTATTTT. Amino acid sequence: CSVRRGSADTQYF.

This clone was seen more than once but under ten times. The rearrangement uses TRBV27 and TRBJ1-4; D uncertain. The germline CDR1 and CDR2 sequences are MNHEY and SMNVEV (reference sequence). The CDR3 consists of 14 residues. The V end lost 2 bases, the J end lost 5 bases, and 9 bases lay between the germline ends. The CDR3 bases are TGTGCCAGCAGTTTAACGAGTATAAATGAAAAACTGTTTTTT. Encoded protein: CASSLTSINEKLFF.

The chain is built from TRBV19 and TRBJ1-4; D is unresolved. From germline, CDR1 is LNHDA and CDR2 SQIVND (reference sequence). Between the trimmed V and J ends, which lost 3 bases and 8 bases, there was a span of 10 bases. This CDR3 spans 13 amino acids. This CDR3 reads CASSIGKSEKLFF. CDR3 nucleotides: TGTGCCAGTAGTATCGGAAAATCCGAAAAACTGTTTTTT.

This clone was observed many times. This CDR3 is CASRVAGVNQPQHF. The CDR3 DNA sequence: TGTGCCAGCAGGGTTGCCGGGGTAAATCAGCCCCAGCATTTT. V and J are TRBV2 and TRBJ1-5; D unresolved. Germline V gene data show CDR1 as SNHLY and CDR2 as FYNNEI. Trimming cost V 6 bases and J 4 bases, with 13 bases left between them. CDR3 length equals 14 residues. The whole variable domain, remainder taken from reference TRBV2 and TRBJ1-5, is EPEVTQTPSHQVTQMGQEVILRCVPISNHLYFYWYRQILGQKVEFLVSFYNNEISEKSEIFDDQFSVERPDGSNFTLKIRSTKLEDSAMYFCASRVAGVNQPQHFGDGTRLSIL.

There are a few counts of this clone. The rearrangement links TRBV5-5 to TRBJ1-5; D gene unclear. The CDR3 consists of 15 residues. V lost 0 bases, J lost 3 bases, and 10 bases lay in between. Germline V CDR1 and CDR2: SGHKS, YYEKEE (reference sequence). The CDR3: CASSLADAPNQPQHF. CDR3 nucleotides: TGTGCCAGCAGCTTGGCGGATGCCCCCAATCAGCCCCAGCATTTT.

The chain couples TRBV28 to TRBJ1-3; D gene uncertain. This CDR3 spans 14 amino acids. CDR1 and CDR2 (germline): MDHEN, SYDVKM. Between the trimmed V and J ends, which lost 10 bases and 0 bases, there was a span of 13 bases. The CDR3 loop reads CATGRLSSGNTIYF. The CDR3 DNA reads TGTGCCACCGGTCGCCTGAGCTCTGGAAACACCATATATTTT. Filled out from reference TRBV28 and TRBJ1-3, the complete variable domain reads DVKVTQSSRYLVKRTGEKVFLECVQDMDHENMFWYRQDPGLGLRLIYFSYDVKMKEKGDIPEGYSVSREKKERFSLILESASTNQTSMYLCATGRLSSGNTIYFGEGSWLTVV.

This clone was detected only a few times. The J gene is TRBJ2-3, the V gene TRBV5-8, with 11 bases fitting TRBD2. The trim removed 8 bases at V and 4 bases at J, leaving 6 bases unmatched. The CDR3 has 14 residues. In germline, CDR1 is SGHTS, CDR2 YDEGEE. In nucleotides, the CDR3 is TGTGCCAGTCCTACTAGCGGGGGCGCAGATACGCAGTATTTT. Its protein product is CASPTSGGADTQYF.

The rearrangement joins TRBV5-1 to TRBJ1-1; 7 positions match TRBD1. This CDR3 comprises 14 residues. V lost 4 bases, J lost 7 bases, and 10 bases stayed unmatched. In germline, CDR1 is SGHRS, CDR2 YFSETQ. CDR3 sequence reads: CASSGQYRGREAFF. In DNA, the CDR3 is TGCGCCAGCAGCGGACAGTACAGGGGACGTGAAGCTTTCTTT.

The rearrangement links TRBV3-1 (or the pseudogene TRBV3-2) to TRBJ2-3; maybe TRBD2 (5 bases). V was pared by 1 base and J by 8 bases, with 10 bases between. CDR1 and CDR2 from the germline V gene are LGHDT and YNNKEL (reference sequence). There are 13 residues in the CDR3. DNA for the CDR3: TGTGCCAGCAGCCAAGGAGTTCGGGGTACGCAGTATTTT. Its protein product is CASSQGVRGTQYF.

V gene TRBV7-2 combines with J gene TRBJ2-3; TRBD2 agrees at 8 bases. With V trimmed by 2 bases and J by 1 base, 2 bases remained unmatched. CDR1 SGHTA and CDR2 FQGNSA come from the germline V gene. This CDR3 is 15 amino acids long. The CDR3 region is CASSLSRGGTDTQYF. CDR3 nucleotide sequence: TGTGCCAGCAGCTTATCGCGGGGGGGCACAGATACGCAGTATTTT.

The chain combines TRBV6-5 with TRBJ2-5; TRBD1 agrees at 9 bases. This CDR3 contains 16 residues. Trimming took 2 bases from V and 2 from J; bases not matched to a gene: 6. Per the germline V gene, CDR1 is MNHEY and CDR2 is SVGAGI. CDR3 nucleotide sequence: TGTGCCAGCAGTTACCCCAAAGGACAGGGGCAAGAGACCCAGTACTTC. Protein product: CASSYPKGQGQETQYF.

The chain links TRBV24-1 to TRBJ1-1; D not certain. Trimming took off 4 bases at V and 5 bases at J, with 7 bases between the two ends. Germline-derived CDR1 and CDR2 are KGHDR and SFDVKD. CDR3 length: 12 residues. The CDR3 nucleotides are TGTGCCACCAGTGACGGGGTTACTGAAGCTTTCTTT. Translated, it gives CATSDGVTEAFF.

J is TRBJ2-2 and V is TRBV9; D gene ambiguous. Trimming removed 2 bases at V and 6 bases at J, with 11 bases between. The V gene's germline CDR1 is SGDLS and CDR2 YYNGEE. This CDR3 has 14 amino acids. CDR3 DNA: TGTGCCAGCAGCGTTTTTGCCCGGGCCGGGGAGCTGTTTTTT. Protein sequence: CASSVFARAGELFF.

CDR3 sequence (DNA): TGTGCCAGCAGCCAAGCAGGGCAGCCCCAGCATTTT. This translates into CASSQAGQPQHF. This chain links TRBV3-1 (or the pseudogene TRBV3-2) with TRBJ1-5, with TRBD1 as a possible D gene (5 bases). With 1 base removed from V and 7 bases from J, the gap between germline ends came to 5 bases. The CDR3 is made up of 12 amino acids. Per the germline V gene, CDR1 is LGHDT and CDR2 is YNNKEL (reference sequence).

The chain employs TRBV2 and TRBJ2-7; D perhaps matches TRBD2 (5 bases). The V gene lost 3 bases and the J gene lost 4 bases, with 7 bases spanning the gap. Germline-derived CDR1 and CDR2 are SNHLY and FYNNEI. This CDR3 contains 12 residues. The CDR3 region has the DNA TGTGCCAGCAGTGATGAGGGTTACGAGCAGTACGTC. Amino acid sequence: CASSDEGYEQYV.

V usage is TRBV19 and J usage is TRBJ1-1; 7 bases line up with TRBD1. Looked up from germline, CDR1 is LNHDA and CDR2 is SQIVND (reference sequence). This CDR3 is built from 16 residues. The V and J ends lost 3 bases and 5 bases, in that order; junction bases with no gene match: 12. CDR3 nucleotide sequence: TGTGCCAGTAGTATGCGAGTCGGCAGGGGGGGAACTGAAGCTTTCTTT. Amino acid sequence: CASSMRVGRGGTEAFF. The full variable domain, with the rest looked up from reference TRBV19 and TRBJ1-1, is DGGITQSPKYLFRKEGQNVTLSCEQNLNHDAMYWYRQDPGQGLRLIYYSQIVNDFQKGDIAEGYSVSREKKESFPLTVTSAQKNPTAFYLCASSMRVGRGGTEAFFGQGTRLTVV.